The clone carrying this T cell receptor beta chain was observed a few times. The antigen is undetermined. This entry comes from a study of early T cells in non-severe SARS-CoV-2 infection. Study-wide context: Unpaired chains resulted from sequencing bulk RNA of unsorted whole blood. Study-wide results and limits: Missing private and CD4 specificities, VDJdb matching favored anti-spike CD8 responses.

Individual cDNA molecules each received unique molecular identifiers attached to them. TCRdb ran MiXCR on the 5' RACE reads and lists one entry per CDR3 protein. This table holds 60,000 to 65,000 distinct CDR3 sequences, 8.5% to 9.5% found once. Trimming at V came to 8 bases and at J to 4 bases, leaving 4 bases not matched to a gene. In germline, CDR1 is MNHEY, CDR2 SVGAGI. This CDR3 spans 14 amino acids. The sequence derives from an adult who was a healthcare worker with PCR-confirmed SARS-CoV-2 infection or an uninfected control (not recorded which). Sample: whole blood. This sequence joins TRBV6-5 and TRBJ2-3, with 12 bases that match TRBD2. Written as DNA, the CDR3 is TGTGCCAGCGGTACTAGCGGGGGGCCAGATACGCAGTATTTT. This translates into CASGTSGGPDTQYF.